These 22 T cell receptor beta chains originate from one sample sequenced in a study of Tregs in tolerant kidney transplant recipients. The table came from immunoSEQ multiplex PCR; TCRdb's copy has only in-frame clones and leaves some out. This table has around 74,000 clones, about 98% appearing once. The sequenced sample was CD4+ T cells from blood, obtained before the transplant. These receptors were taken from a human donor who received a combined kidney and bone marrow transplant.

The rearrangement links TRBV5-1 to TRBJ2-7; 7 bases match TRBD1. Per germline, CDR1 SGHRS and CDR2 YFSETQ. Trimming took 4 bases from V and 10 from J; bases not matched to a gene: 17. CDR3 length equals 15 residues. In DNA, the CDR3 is TGCGCCAGCAGCCCTACCAGACCTACAGGGGCGGGCCAGTACTTC. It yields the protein CASSPTRPTGAGQYF.

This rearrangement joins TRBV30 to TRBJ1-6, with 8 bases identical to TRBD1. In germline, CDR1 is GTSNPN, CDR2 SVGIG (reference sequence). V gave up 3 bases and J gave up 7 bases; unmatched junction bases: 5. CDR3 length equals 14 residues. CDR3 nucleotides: TGTGCCTGGAGCAGAAGGACAGGGAATTCACCCCTCCACTTT. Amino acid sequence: CAWSRRTGNSPLHF. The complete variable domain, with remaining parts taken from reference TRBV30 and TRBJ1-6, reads SQTIHQWPATLVQPVGSPLSLECTVEGTSNPNLYWYRQAAGRGLQLLFYSVGIGQISSEVPQNLSASRPQDRQFILSSKKLLLSDSGFYLCAWSRRTGNSPLHFGNGTRLTVT.

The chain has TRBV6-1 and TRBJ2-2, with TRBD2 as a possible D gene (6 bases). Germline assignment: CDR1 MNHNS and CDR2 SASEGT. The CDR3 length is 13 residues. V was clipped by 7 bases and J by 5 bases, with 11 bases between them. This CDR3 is CASIRLETGELFF. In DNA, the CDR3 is TGTGCCAGCATCAGACTAGAGACCGGGGAGCTGTTTTTT.

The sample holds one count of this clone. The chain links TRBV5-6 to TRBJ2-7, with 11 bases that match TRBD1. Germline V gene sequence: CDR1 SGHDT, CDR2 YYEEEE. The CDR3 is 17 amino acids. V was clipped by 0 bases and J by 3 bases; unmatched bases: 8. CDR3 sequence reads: CASSLGVGTGGIYEQYF. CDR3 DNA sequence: TGTGCCAGCAGCTTGGGAGTAGGGACAGGGGGAATCTACGAGCAGTACTTC.

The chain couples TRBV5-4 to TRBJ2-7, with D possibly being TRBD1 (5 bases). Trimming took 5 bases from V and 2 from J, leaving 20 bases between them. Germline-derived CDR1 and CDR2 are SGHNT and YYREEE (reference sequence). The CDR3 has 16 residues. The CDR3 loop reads CASSHSTATVPYEQYF. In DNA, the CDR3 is TGTGCCAGCAGTCACAGCACTGCGACAGTGCCCTACGAGCAGTACTTC. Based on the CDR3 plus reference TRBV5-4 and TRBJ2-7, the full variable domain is ETGVTQSPTHLIKTRGQQVTLRCSSQSGHNTVSWYQQALGQGPQFIFQYYREEENGRGNFPPRFSGLQFPNYSSELNVNALELDDSALYLCASSHSTATVPYEQYFGPGTRLTVT.

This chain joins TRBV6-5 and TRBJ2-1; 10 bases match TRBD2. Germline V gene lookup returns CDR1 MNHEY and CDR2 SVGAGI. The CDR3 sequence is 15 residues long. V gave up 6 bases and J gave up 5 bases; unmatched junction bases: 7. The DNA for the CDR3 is TGTGCCAGCAGCCTAGCGGGAGCAAAGGACAATGAGCAGTTCTTC. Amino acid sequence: CASSLAGAKDNEQFF.

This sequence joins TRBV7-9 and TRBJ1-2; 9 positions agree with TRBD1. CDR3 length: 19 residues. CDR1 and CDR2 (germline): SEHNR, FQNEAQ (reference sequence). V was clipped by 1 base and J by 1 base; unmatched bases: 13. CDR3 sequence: CASSLEYGDRGTVNYGYTF. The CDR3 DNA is TGTGCCAGCAGCTTAGAATATGGCGACAGGGGGACGGTTAACTATGGCTACACCTTC.

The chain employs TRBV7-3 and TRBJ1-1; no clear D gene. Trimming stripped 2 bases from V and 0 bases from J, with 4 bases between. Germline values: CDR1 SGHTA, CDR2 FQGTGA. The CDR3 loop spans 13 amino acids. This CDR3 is CASSLDLNTEAFF. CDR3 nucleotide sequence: TGTGCCAGCAGCTTAGACTTGAACACTGAAGCTTTCTTT. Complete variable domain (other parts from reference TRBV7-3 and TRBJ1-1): GAGVSQTPSNKVTEKGKYVELRCDPISGHTALYWYRQSLGQGPEFLIYFQGTGAADDSGLPNDRFFAVRPEGSVSTLKIQRTERGDSAVYLCASSLDLNTEAFFGQGTRLTVV.

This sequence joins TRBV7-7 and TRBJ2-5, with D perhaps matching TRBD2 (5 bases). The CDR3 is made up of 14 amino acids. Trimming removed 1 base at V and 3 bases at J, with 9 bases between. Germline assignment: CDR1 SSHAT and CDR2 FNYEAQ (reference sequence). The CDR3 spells CASSLGVGEETQYF. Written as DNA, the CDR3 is TGTGCCAGCAGCTTAGGGGTCGGGGAAGAGACCCAGTACTTC. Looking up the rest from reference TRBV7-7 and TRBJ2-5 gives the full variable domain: GAGVSQSPRYKVTKRGQDVTLRCDPISSHATLYWYQQALGQGPEFLTYFNYEAQPDKSGLPSDRFSAERPEGSISTLTIQRTEQRDSAMYRCASSLGVGEETQYFGPGTRLLVL.

CDR3: CASSPRSLAKNIQYF. CDR3 nucleotides: TGTGCCAGCAGCCCCCGGTCCCTAGCCAAAAACATTCAGTACTTC. The rearrangement uses TRBV28 and TRBJ2-4, with D uncertain. The CDR3 runs to 15 residues. Germline-derived CDR1 and CDR2 are MDHEN and SYDVKM. V gave up 6 bases and J gave up 0 bases, with 12 bases separating them.

The CDR3 is CASRTRQNTDTQYF. The CDR3 DNA reads TGCGCCAGCAGGACTAGACAGAACACAGATACGCAGTATTTT. J is TRBJ2-3 and V is TRBV5-1, with D perhaps TRBD2 (6 bases). Germline V gene sequence: CDR1 SGHRS, CDR2 YFSETQ. The CDR3 is made up of 14 amino acids. Between the trimmed V and J ends, which lost 5 bases and 2 bases, there was a span of 12 bases.

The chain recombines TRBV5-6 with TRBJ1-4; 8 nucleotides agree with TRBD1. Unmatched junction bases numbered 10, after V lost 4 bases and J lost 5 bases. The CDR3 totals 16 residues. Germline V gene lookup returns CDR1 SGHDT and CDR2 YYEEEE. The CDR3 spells CASSVGLGQGNEKLFF. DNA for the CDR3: TGTGCCAGCAGCGTCGGTTTAGGACAGGGAAATGAAAAACTGTTTTTT. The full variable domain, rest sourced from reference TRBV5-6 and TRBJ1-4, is DAGVTQSPTHLIKTRGQQVTLRCSPKSGHDTVSWYQQALGQGPQFIFQYYEEEERQRGNFPDRFSGHQFPNYSSELNVNALLLGDSALYLCASSVGLGQGNEKLFFGSGTQLSVL.

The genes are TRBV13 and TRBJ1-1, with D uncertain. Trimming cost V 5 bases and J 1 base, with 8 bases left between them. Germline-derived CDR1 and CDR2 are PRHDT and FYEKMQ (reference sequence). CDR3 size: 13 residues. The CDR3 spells CASSRTRNTEAFF. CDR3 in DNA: TGTGCCAGCAGCCGAACTAGGAACACTGAAGCTTTCTTT.

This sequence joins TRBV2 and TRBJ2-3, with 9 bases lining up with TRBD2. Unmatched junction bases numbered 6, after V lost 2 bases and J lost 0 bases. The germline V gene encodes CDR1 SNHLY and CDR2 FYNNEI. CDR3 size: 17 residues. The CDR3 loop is CASSEFRRGGSTDTQYF. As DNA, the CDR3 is TGTGCCAGCAGTGAATTTCGGCGGGGGGGTAGCACAGATACGCAGTATTTT.

CDR3 protein: CASSLPPLGSGKRGDTQYF. The CDR3 nucleotides read TGTGCCAGCAGCTTACCTCCCTTGGGGAGCGGGAAGAGGGGAGATACGCAGTATTTT. The rearrangement joins TRBV11-3 to TRBJ2-3, with 7 positions matching TRBD2. The length of the CDR3 is 19 residues. Germline trimming cut 2 bases from V and 5 bases from J; bases unmatched to any gene: 19. Germline loops: CDR1 SGHNT, CDR2 YENEEA.

Here the CDR3 DNA reads TGTGCCAGCAGGACCGGGACAGGGAAGCGGGAGAGCACCGGGGAGCTGTTTTTT. Amino acids: CASRTGTGKRESTGELFF. The gene calls are TRBV7-9 and TRBJ2-2; tentative D call: TRBD1 (9 bases). The germline gives CDR1 SEHNR, CDR2 FQNEAQ (reference sequence). Trimming left V 6 bases short and J 4 bases short, with 24 bases between. This CDR3 contains 18 residues.

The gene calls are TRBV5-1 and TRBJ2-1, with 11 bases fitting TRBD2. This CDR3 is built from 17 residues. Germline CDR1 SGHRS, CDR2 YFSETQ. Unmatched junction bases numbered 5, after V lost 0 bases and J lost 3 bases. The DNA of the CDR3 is TGCGCCAGCAGCTTGGCCGGACTAGCGGGCCACTACAATGAGCAGTTCTTC. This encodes CASSLAGLAGHYNEQFF.

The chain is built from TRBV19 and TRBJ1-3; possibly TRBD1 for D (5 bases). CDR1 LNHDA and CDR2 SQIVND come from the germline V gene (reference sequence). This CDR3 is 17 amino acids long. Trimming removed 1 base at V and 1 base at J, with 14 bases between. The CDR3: CASSIAEGAASGNTIYF. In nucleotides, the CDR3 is TGTGCCAGTAGTATAGCGGAAGGGGCCGCTTCTGGAAACACCATATATTTT.

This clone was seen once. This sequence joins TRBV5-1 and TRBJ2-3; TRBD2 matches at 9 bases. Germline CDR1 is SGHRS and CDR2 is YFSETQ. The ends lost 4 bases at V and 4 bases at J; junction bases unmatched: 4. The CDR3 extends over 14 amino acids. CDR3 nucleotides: TGCGCCAGCAGCCAAGGACTAGCGTCAGATACGCAGTATTTT. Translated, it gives CASSQGLASDTQYF. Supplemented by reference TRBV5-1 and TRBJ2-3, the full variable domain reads KAGVTQTPRYLIKTRGQQVTLSCSPISGHRSVSWYQQTPGQGLQFLFEYFSETQRNKGNFPGRFSGRQFSNSRSEMNVSTLELGDSALYLCASSQGLASDTQYFGPGTRLTVL.

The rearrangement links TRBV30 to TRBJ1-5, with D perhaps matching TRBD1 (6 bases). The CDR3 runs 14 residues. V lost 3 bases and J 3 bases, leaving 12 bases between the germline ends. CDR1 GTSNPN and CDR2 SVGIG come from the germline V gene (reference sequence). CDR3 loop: CAWRLTGNNQPQHF. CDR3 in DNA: TGTGCCTGGAGGCTCACAGGGAACAATCAGCCCCAGCATTTT.

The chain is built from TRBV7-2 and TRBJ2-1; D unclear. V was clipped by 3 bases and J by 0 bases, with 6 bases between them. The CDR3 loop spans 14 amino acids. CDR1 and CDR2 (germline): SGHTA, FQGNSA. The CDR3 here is CASSFSSSYNEQFF. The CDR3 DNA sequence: TGTGCCAGCAGCTTCTCTAGCTCCTACAATGAGCAGTTCTTC.

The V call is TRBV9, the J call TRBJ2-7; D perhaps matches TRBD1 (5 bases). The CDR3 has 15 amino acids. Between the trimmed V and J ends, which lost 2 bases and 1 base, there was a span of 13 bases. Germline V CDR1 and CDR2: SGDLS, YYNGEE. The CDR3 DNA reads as TGTGCCAGCAGCGTCGCTAACGGACAATCCTACGAGCAGTACTTC. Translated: CASSVANGQSYEQYF.